These T cell receptor beta chains were read from a single sample in a study of cytomegalovirus exposure and HLA in healthy donors. TCRdb keeps only in-frame clones here, not all; method: immunoSEQ multiplex PCR. The sample consists of approximately 100,000 clones, under 75% of them appearing once. The sample taken for sequencing was PBMCs. These receptors were taken from a man between 50 and 59 years old in good health and CMV-seronegative. Both conserved end residues are part of each CDR3. D genes are given only for firm matches. Part of the rows lack a size; the others show once, few, many or a class for expanded clones.

D	V	J	size	DNA	CDR3
.	TRBV4-3	TRBJ2-2	.	TGCGCCAGCAGCCAATCCCAGGGCGGGGAGCTGTTTTTT	CASSQSQGGELFF
.	TRBV4-1	TRBJ1-1	few	TGCGCCAGCAGCCAAGATAACAGAATATCCACTGAAGCTTTCTTT	CASSQDNRISTEAFF
.	TRBV19	TRBJ2-1	.	TGTGCCAGTAGTATTGCCGCCGATCGTGGAGATGAGCAGTTCTTC	CASSIAADRGDEQFF
.	TRBV5-1	TRBJ1-6	.	TGCGCCAGCAGCCCCGCCGGGTCCTATAATTCACCCCTCCACTTT	CASSPAGSYNSPLHF
.	TRBV7-2	TRBJ1-4	.	TGTGCCAGCAGCTTAGCGGGGCGCGGGGATGAAAAACTGTTTTTT	CASSLAGRGDEKLFF
TRBD1	TRBV5-1	TRBJ2-7	.	TGCGCCAGCAGCCTTGGGGGACAGATCTACGAGCAGTACTTC	CASSLGGQIYEQYF
.	TRBV13	TRBJ1-1	.	TGTGCCAGCAGCTTCATCGGTGTTAGTGAAGCTTTCTTT	CASSFIGVSEAFF
.	TRBV28	TRBJ1-5	.	TGTGCCAGCAGGGCCCACGGGGATCATCAGCCCCAGCATTTT	CASRAHGDHQPQHF
TRBD2	TRBV10-3	TRBJ2-5	.	TGTGCCACCTCAGGGGGGCAATGGACTAGCGGGAGTGAGACCCAGTACTTC	CATSGGQWTSGSETQYF
.	TRBV5-8	TRBJ1-1	.	TGTGCCAGCAGCCAAGGAACGGGGAACACTGAAGCTTTCTTT	CASSQGTGNTEAFF
TRBD1	TRBV5-6	TRBJ1-2	few	TGTGCCAGCAGAGAGACAGGGTCTAACTATGGCTACACCTTC	CASRETGSNYGYTF
.	TRBV27	TRBJ2-3	.	TGTGCCAGCAGTCTCACAGGGGATACGCAGTATTTT	CASSLTGDTQYF
TRBD2	TRBV6-4	TRBJ2-3	.	TGTGCCAGCAGTGACCAGGCGACTAGCGGGGGGCCTCCTCCTTTGGATACGCAGTATTTT	CASSDQATSGGPPPLDTQYF
.	TRBV11-3	TRBJ1-1	.	TGTGCCAGCAGCACACATAGCGCTGAAGCTTTCTTT	CASSTHSAEAFF
.	TRBV4-2	TRBJ1-4	.	TGTGCCAGCAGCGAAACGGGGGGGGCTAGTGAAAAACTGTTTTTT	CASSETGGASEKLFF
TRBD1	TRBV5-6	TRBJ2-1	.	TGTGCCAGCAGCCTACCGGGACAGGGTAATGAGCAGTTCTTC	CASSLPGQGNEQFF